This T cell receptor (beta chain) was observed in a study of T cells in Graves' hyperthyroidism and ophthalmopathy. This CDR3 has 11 amino acids. The germline CDR1 and CDR2 sequences are SGHTA and FQGNSA. V was trimmed by 5 bases and J by 5 bases, leaving 7 bases between them. This clonotype was detected many times. A read error may explain this, as a much larger clone is one base away. TCR beta CDR3 region amplification was performed from RNA transcripts. The TCR CDR3 was amplified in a first-round RT-PCR using the HTBI primer set. TCRdb re-analysed the multiplex PCR reads in MiXCR, keeping a single row per CDR3 protein. The sample lists hundreds of thousands of distinct CDR3 sequences, around 40% occurring once. Aged 18 to 65, the patients had hyperthyroidism that was newly diagnosed and had lasted under 2 months.

What was sequenced was blood. The V gene is TRBV7-2, the J gene TRBJ2-7; D not certain. The source is a woman in her forties with Graves' hyperthyroidism. CDR3 protein: CASSLNHEQYF. CDR3 sequence (DNA): TGTGCCAGCAGCCTTAACCACGAGCAGTACTTC.